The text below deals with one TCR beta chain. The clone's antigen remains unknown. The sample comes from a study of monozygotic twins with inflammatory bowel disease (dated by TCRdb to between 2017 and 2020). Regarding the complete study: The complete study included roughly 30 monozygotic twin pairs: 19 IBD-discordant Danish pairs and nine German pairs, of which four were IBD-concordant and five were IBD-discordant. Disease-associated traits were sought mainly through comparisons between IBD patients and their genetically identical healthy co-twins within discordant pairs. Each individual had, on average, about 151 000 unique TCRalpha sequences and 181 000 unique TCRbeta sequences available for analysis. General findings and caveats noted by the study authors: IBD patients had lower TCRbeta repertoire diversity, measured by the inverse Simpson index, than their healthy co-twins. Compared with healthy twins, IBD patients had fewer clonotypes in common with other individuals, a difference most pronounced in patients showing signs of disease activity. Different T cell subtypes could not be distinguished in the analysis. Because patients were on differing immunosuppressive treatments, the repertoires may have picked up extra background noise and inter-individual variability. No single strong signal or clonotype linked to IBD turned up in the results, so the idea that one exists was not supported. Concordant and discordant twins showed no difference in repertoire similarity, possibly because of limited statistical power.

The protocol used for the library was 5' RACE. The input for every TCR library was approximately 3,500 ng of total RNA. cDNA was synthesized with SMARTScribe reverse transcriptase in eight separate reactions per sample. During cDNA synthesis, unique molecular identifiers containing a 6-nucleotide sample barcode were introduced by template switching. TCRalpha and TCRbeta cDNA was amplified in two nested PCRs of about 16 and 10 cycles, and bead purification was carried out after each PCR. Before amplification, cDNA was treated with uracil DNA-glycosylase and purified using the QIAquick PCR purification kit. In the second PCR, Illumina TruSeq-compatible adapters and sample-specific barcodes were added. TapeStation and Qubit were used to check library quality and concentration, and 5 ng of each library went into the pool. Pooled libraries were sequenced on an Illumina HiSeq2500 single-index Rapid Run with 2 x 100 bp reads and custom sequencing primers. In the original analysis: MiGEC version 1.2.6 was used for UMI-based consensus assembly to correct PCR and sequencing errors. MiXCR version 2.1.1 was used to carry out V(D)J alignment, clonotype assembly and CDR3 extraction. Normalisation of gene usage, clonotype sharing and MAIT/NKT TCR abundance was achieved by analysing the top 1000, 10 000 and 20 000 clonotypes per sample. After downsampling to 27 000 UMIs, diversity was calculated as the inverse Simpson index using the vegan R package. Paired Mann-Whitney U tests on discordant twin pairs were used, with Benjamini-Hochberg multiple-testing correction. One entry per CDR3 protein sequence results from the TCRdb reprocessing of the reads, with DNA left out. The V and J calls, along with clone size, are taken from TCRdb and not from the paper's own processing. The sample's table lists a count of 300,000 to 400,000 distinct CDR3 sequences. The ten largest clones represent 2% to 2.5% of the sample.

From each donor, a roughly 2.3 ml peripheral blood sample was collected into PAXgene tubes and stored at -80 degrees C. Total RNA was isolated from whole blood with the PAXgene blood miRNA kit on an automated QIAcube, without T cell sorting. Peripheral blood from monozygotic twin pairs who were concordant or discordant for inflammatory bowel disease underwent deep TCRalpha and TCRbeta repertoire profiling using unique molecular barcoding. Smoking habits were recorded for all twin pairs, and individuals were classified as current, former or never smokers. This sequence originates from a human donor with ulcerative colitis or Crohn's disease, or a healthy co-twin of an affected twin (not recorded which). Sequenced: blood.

The CDR3 protein sequence reads: CATSSRQSPLGYNEQFF. The chain is encoded by TRBV24-1 joined to TRBJ2-1; without DNA, the TCRdb call of TRBD1 cannot be checked. The CDR3 runs 17 residues from the cysteine to the phenylalanine. The coding DNA is unavailable. The germline V gene sets CDR1 to KGHDR and CDR2 to SFDVKD.